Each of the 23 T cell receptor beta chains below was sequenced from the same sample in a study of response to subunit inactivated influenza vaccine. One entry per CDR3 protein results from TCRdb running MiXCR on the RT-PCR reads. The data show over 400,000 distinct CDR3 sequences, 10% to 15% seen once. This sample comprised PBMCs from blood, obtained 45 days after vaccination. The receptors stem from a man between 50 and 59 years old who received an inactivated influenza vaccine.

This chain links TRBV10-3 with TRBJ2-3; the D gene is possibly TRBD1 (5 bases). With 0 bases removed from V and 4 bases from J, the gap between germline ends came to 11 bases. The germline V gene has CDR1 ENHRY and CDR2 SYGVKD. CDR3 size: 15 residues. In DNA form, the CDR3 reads TGTGCCATCAGTGAGTCGATATTAGGGGCAGATACGCAGTATTTT. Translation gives CAISESILGADTQYF.

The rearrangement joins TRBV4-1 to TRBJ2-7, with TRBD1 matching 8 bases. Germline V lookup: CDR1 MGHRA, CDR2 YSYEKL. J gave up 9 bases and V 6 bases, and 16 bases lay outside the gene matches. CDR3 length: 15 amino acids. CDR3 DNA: TGCGCCAGCAGTCCGTGGGGACAGGCGCTTGGAGGGCAGTACTTC. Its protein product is CASSPWGQALGGQYF.

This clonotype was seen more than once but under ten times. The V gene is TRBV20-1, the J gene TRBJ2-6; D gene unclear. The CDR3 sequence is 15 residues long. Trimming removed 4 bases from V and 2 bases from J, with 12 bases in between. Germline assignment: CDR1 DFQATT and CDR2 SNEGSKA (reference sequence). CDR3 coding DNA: TGCAGTGCTAAACCCGACGGACCTGGGGCCAACGTCCTGACTTTC. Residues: CSAKPDGPGANVLTF.

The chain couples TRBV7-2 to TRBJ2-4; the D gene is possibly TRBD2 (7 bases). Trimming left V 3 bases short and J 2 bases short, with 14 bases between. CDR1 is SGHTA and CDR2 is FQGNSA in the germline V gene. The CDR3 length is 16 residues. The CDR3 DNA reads TGTGCCAGCAGCTTCGGGGGGCTGGCGACCAAAAACATTCAGTACTTC. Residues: CASSFGGLATKNIQYF.

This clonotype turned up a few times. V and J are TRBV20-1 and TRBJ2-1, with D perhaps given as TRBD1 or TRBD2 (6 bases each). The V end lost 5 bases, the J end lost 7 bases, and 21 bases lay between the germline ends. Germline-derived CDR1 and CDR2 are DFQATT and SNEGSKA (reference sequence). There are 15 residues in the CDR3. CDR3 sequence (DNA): TGCAGTGCTTTAGATATAGGGGGGAGCTATAATGAGCAGTTCTTC. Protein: CSALDIGGSYNEQFF.

CDR3 coding DNA: TGTGCCTCCACCGCCTCTCAACAGGGTCCTCGAGGCGAGCAGTACTTC. Translating gives CASTASQQGPRGEQYF. The gene calls are TRBV28 and TRBJ2-7; D is perhaps TRBD1 (6 bases). The germline V gene has CDR1 MDHEN and CDR2 SYDVKM. The CDR3 covers 16 residues. The V and J ends lost 11 bases and 6 bases respectively, with 29 bases between them.

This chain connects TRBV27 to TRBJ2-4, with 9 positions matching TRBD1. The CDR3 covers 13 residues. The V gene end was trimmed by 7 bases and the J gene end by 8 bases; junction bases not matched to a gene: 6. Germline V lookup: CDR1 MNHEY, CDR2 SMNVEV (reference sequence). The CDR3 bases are TGTGCCAGCAAACGACAGGGGGAGCACATTCAGTACTTC. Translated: CASKRQGEHIQYF.

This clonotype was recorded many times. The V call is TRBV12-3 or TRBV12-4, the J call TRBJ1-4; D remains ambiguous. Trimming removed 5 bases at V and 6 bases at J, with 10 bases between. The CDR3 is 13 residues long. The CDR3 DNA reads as TGTGCCAGCAGTGATATGGGTGATGAAAAACTGTTTTTT. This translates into CASSDMGDEKLFF.

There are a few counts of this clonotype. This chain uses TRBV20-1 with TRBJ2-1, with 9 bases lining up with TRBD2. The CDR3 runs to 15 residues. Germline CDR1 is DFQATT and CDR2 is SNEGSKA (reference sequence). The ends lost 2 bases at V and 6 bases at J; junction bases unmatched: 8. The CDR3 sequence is CSARPRLAGSNEQFF. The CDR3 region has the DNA TGCAGTGCTAGACCCCGCCTAGCGGGGTCCAATGAGCAGTTCTTC.

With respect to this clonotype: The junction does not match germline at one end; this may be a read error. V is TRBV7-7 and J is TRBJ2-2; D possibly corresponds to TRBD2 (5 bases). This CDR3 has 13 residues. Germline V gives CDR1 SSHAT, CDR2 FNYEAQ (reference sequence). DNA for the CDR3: TGTGCTAGCAGCCAACCGGGGAGCCGGGAGCTGTTTTTT. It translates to CASSQPGSRELFF.

The CDR3 reads CSAWMVNTEAFF. CDR3 sequence (DNA): TGCAGTGCTTGGATGGTGAACACTGAAGCTTTCTTT. The chain has TRBV20-1 and TRBJ1-1, with D uncertain. This CDR3 spans 12 amino acids. Germline values: CDR1 DFQATT, CDR2 SNEGSKA (reference sequence). The germline V and J ends were trimmed by 5 bases and 0 bases, with 7 bases remaining between them.

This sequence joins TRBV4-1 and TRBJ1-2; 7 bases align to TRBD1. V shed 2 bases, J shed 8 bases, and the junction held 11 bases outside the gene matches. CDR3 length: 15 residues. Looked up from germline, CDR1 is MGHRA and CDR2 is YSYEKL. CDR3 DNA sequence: TGCGCCAGCAGCCAACAACAGGGGATTTCTTGGGGCTACACCTTC. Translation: CASSQQQGISWGYTF.

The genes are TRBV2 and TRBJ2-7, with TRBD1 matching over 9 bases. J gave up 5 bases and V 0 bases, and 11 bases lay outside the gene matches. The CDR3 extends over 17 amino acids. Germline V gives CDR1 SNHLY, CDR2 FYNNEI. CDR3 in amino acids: CASSEAVGQGQGHEQYF. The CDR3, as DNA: TGTGCCAGCAGTGAAGCGGTGGGACAGGGCCAAGGGCACGAGCAGTACTTC.

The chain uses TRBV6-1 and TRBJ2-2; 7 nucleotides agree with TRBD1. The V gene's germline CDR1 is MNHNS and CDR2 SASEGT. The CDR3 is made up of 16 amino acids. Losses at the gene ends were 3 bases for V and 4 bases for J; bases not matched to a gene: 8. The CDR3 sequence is CASSDRGTASTGELFF. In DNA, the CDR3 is TGTGCCAGCAGTGACAGGGGGACGGCGAGCACCGGGGAGCTGTTTTTT.

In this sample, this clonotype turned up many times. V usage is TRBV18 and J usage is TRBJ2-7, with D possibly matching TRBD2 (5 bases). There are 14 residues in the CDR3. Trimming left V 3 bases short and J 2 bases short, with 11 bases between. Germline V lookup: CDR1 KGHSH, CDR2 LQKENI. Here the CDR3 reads CASSPRPEAYEQYF. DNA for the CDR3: TGTGCCAGCTCACCCCGCCCGGAGGCCTACGAGCAGTACTTC. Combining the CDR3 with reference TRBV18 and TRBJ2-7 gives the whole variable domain NAGVMQNPRHLVRRRGQEARLRCSPMKGHSHVYWYRQLPEEGLKFMVYLQKENIIDESGMPKERFSAEFPKEGPSILRIQQVVRGDSAAYFCASSPRPEAYEQYFGPGTRLTVT.

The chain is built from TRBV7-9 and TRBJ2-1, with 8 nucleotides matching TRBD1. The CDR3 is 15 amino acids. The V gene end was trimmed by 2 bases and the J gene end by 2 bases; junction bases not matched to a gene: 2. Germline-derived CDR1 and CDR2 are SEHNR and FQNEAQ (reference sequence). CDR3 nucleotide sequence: TGTGCCAGCAGCTTAATACAGGGGGCCTACAATGAGCAGTTCTTC. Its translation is CASSLIQGAYNEQFF.

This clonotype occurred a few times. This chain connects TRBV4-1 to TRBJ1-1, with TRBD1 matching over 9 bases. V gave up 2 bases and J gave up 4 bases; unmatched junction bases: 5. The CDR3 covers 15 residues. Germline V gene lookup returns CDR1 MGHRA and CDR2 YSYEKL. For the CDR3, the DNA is TGCGCCAGCAGCCAACGAGGACAGGGGAGCACTGAAGCTTTCTTT. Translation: CASSQRGQGSTEAFF.

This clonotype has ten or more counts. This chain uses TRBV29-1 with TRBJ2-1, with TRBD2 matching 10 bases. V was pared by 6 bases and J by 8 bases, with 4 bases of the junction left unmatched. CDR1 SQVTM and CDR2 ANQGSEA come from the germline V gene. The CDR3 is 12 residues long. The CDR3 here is CSVAGTSDEQFF. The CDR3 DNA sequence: TGCAGCGTAGCCGGGACTAGCGATGAGCAGTTCTTC.

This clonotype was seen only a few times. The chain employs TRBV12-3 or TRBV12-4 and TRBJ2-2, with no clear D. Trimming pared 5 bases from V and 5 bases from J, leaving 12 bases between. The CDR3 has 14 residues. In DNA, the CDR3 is TGTGCCAGCAGTCCATCTAGGAGAACCGGGGAGCTGTTTTTT. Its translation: CASSPSRRTGELFF.

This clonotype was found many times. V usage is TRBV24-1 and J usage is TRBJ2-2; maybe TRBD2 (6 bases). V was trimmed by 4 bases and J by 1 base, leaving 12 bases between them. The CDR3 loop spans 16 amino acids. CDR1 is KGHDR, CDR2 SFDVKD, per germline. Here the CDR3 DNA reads TGTGCCACCAGTGACTCGAGCGGGCTGAACACCGGGGAGCTGTTTTTT. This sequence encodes CATSDSSGLNTGELFF.

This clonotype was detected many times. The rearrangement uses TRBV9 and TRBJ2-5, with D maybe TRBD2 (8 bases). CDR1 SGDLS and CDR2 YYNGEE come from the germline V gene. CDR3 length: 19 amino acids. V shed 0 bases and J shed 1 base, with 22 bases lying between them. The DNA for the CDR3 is TGTGCCAGCAGCGTAGCTCGAGAGGGGGCGGGAGGACTCCAAGAGACCCAGTACTTC. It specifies CASSVAREGAGGLQETQYF.

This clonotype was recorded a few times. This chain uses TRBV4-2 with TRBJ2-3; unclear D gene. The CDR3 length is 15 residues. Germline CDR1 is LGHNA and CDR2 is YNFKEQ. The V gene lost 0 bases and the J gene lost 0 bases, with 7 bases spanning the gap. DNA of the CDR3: TGTGCCAGCAGCCAAGAAACAGCTAGCACAGATACGCAGTATTTT. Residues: CASSQETASTDTQYF.

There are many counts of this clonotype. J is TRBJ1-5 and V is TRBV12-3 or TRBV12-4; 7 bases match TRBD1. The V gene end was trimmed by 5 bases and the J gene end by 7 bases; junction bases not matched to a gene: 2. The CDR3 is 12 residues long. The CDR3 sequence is CASSVGQQPQHF. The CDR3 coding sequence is TGTGCCAGCAGTGTGGGACAGCAGCCCCAGCATTTT.